These 8 T cell receptor beta chains came from one sample sequenced in a study of T cells expressing NK-cell markers. After re-calling the 5' RACE reads, TCRdb lists one entry per CDR3 protein, DNA absent. The sample data list fewer than 400,000 distinct CDR3 sequences. Material for sequencing was blood T cells: a sorted CD56 or NKG2C T cell subset, CD4+ or CD8+ T cells, or bulk PBMC T cells (not recorded which). Receptors were obtained from a woman between 50 and 59 years old in good health.

The chain carries TRBV5-1 and TRBJ2-5; TCRdb proposes TRBD2, but this gene call is untestable without DNA. The length of the CDR3 is 16 residues. Germline CDR1 reads SGHRS; CDR2 reads YFSETQ. CDR3 loop: CASSQTFAGSRETQYF.

The gene calls are TRBV6-2 or TRBV6-3 and TRBJ2-1; TCRdb calls TRBD1, which cannot be checked without DNA. The CDR3 has 14 amino acids. The germline CDR1 and CDR2 sequences are MNHEY and SVGEGT. CDR3 sequence reads: CASIRGGLSGEQFF.

The chain couples TRBV9 to TRBJ2-3. This CDR3 is built from 13 residues. Germline V CDR1 and CDR2: SGDLS, YYNGEE. This CDR3 is CASSVEAPDTQYF. The full variable domain, its missing parts supplied by reference TRBV9 and TRBJ2-3, is DSGVTQTPKHLITATGQRVTLRCSPRSGDLSVYWYQQSLDQGLQFLIQYYNGEERAKGNILERFSAQQFPDLHSELNLSSLELGDSALYFCASSVEAPDTQYFGPGTRLTVL.

The rearrangement uses TRBV7-2 and TRBJ1-1; TCRdb's assignment of TRBD1 cannot be checked, as there is no DNA. The CDR3 sequence is 16 residues long. Germline lookup yields CDR1 SGHTA and CDR2 FQGNSA. The CDR3 loop reads CASSLEGPVIPTEAFF.

V usage is TRBV29-1 and J usage is TRBJ2-3; TCRdb designates TRBD1, a call that cannot be tested without DNA. In germline, CDR1 is SQVTM, CDR2 ANQGSEA. This CDR3 has 14 amino acids. This CDR3 is CSALAPASPDTQYF.

The CDR3 is CSARGEVVREYGYTF. V and J are TRBV20-1 and TRBJ1-2. CDR1 and CDR2 (germline): DFQATT, SNEGSKA (reference sequence). The CDR3 loop spans 15 amino acids.

The rearrangement links TRBV5-1 to TRBJ2-7. Germline values: CDR1 SGHRS, CDR2 YFSETQ. The length of the CDR3 is 12 residues. The CDR3 region is CASGRVSYEQYF.

The chain links TRBV7-9 to TRBJ1-1; there is no DNA to check the TCRdb D call of TRBD1. Germline V gene sequence: CDR1 SEHNR, CDR2 FQNEAQ (reference sequence). The CDR3 is 15 amino acids. This CDR3 is CASSRGTGVFTEAFF. Complete variable domain (other parts from reference TRBV7-9 and TRBJ1-1): DTGVSQNPRHKITKRGQNVTFRCDPISEHNRLYWYRQTLGQGPEFLTYFQNEAQLEKSRLLSDRFSAERPKGSFSTLEIQRTEQGDSAMYLCASSRGTGVFTEAFFGQGTRLTVV.